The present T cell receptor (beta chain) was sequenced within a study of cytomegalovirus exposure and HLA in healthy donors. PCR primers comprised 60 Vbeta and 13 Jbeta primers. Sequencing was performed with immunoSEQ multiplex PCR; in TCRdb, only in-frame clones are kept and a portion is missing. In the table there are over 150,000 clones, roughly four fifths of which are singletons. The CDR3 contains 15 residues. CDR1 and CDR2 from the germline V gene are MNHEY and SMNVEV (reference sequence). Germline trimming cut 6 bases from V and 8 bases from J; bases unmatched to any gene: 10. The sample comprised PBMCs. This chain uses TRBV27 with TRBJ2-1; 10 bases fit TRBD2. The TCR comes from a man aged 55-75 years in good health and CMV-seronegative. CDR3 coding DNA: TGTGCCAGCAGGGGGCCAGCGGGGGGGCCTTATGAGCAGTTCTTC. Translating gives CASRGPAGGPYEQFF.